This TCR beta chain appears in the sequencing data of a study of shared clonotypes between healthy human individuals (dated by TCRdb to about 2020). Regarding the study in general: A couple of women and a few men aged 18 to 49 years were included in the cohort. To increase sequencing depth and limit assay-specific biases, different laboratories used diverse techniques to prepare libraries and sequence TCR repertoires. The study deeply sequenced blood TCR repertoires of about 5 healthy adults to estimate repertoire size and the extent of clonotype sharing between individuals. For each donor, three plates each were used for CD4 naive and CD4 memory, two plates were used for CD8 naive, and one plate was used for CD8 memory. Each donor's leukapheresis produced roughly between about 0.8 and 10 billion PBMCs.

Germline trimming amounts to 4 bases on V and 4 bases on J, with 5 as the count of junction bases outside the gene matches. Reading the germline V gene gives CDR1 SGHTA and CDR2 FQGTGA. Taken from cysteine to phenylalanine, the CDR3 has 15 residues. Kept here is only the CDR3 DNA, which spans 45 bases and is read in frame from base 1. On this clone itself: Its antigen is currently not known. No base-level quality is on record; no much larger clone is a single base apart. Within the sample, other DNA sequences also encode this same CDR3.

The donors were healthy, HIV-negative adults with no recently reported acute infections or vaccinations. All donors were Caucasian adults living in Nashville, Tennessee, USA. CD4+ T cells were enriched by magnetic negative selection; naive cells were then positively selected on CD45RA, and the negative fraction formed the memory subset. After blood collection by leukapheresis, PBMCs were isolated using Ficoll-Histopaque density gradient centrifugation and then cryopreserved in the vapor phase of liquid nitrogen. Analytical flow cytometry was used to check the purity and quantity of every magnetically sorted T cell population. Each sorted fraction had its genomic DNA isolated and then quantified by UV absorbance on a Nanodrop 2000c. Study-level results and caveats: Sampling was restricted to blood, and TCR repertoires in tissues likely differ from the TCR repertoires found in blood. Approximately 5% of naive CD4, around 3.6% of naive CD8, roughly 2.5% of memory CD4, and roughly 0.4% of memory CD8 clonotypes were shared across a few donors. Compared with non-shared clonotypes, clonotypes shared by all four sorted-subset donors had higher generation probabilities. Pairwise subsampling indicated that sequencing depth was expected to affect the degree of clonotype sharing among donors. Estimated clonotype richness was generally larger for naive than for memory subsets. Rarefaction of sorted-subset datasets indicated incomplete sequencing despite the large sequencing depth. The genetic and exposure-history diversity represented was limited by the small number of donors.

Using the deep immunoSEQ assay, multiplex PCR amplified TCR CDR3 regions from genomic DNA. Genomic DNA extracted from each cell subset was distributed evenly over all wells of several immunoSEQ 96-well plates, and each plate served as one replicate. Each replicate PCR for sorted subsets received approximately 200 ng genomic DNA, equal to 28,000 or so T cell genomes. Purified libraries were quantified with a Qubit 3.0 fluorometer, sized on a Bioanalyzer 2100, and re-quantified with the KAPA Library Quantification kit. Each immunoSEQ 96-well plate was sequenced on its own single-read 150-cycle Illumina NextSeq 550 flow cell. On the study's bioinformatics: Because only junctional sequences without quality scores were contained in the immunoSEQ output, filtering matching that applied to full-length reads could not be performed. Sequences were annotated with PyIR, a Python wrapper for IgBLAST v1.9, using IMGT germline references to assign V/J genes and CDR3. Reads were filtered out if the reads had weak V/J assignments (E-value above 1e-6), no CDR3, stop codons, out-of-frame junctions, or ambiguous translated residues. V3J clonotypes were defined as sequences sharing an identical inferred V gene, J gene, and CDR3 amino acid sequence. Percentage overlap between repertoires was calculated by dividing the number of shared unique clonotypes by the size of the smaller repertoire. Richness of each repertoire was evaluated using RTK rarefaction, the Chao1 estimator, and Recon v2.1 estimates of unobserved clonotypes. Generation probabilities for all TCRbeta clonotypes obtained by the gDNA method from a handful of donors were computed using OLGA. The table was pulled from immuneACCESS by TCRdb, which kept in-frame rearrangements only. Such tables lose some clones; where checked, under half of the loss comes from unresolved V genes, and the rest has no known cause. The DNA gave D and trimming, while V, J and clone size come from that table. Here the sample has about 2.4 million clones; approximately 93% occur a single time. The leading ten clones occupy about 0.39% of the sample.

The TCR comes from a man between 18 and 35 years old in good health. Some clones in this sample may be carry-over from other donors' samples. Recombination joined TRBV7-3 with TRBJ2-2; 8 bases in the junction line up with TRBD1. The sample comprised naive CD4+ T cells from PBMCs. Reading the label with the study, this specimen's cell subset or site is: CD45RA+ positively selected. The DNA sequence is as follows: TGTGCCAGCAGCTCCGGGACAGGATTCACCGGGGAGCTGTTTTTT. Protein translation: CASSSGTGFTGELFF.